The rows below give T cell receptor beta chains drawn from one sample of a study of OX40 agonist ivuxolimab in advanced cancers. The protocol was immunoSEQ multiplex PCR, while the TCRdb copy is restricted to in-frame clones and leaves out a portion. The profile shows tens of thousands of clones, 80% to 95% of them singletons. The input for sequencing was CD4+ or CD8+ T cells sorted from blood, taken in a trial of the OX40 agonist ivuxolimab. Every receptor here comes from an adult with an advanced solid tumor such as melanoma, head and neck, liver or kidney cancer. The CDR3 runs from the conserved cysteine through the conserved F or W. A D gene is named only where the DNA matches it firmly. A clone size is listed for some rows: how often the clone was seen (once, few, many), or a class if it is expanded.

d_gene: NA
v_gene: TRBV4-1
j_gene: TRBJ2-7
abundance: NA
CDR3nt: TGCGCCAGCAGCCAAGAGAGTCCCCCATTTAGGGTGGACTACGAGCAGTACTTC
CDR3aa: CASSQESPPFRVDYEQYF

d_gene: NA
v_gene: TRBV7-2
j_gene: TRBJ2-7
abundance: NA
CDR3nt: TGTGCCAGCAGCCCCCCGGTAGGCGATTACGAGCAGTACTTC
CDR3aa: CASSPPVGDYEQYF

d_gene: NA
v_gene: TRBV19
j_gene: TRBJ2-1
abundance: once
CDR3nt: TGTGCCAGTAGTCTAACCACGCGACTCCAGGTGGGATACAATGAGCAGTTCTTC
CDR3aa: CASSLTTRLQVGYNEQFF

d_gene: NA
v_gene: TRBV4-1
j_gene: TRBJ2-1
abundance: NA
CDR3nt: TGCGCCAGCAGCCCACAAGATCAGGATGAGCAGTTCTTC
CDR3aa: CASSPQDQDEQFF

d_gene: NA
v_gene: TRBV4-1
j_gene: TRBJ2-1
abundance: NA
CDR3nt: TGCGCCAGCAGCCAGGAGGGGAGCGGGTGGTCCTACAATGAGCAGTTCTTC
CDR3aa: CASSQEGSGWSYNEQFF

d_gene: NA
v_gene: TRBV19
j_gene: TRBJ1-1
abundance: few
CDR3nt: TGTGCCAGTAGTATAGTGGAGAACACTGAAGCTTTCTTT
CDR3aa: CASSIVENTEAFF

d_gene: TRBD1
v_gene: TRBV7-9
j_gene: TRBJ2-5
abundance: NA
CDR3nt: TGTGCCAGCAGCCAAAGACAGGGGGTCCGGGAGACCCAGTACTTC
CDR3aa: CASSQRQGVRETQYF

d_gene: NA
v_gene: TRBV28
j_gene: TRBJ2-3
abundance: NA
CDR3nt: TGTGCCAGCACTTGGTCGTCCGGTACGCAGTATTTT
CDR3aa: CASTWSSGTQYF

d_gene: TRBD2
v_gene: TRBV19
j_gene: TRBJ2-1
abundance: NA
CDR3nt: TGTGCCAGTAGTACGGCTAGCGGGTCCTACAATGAGCAGTTCTTC
CDR3aa: CASSTASGSYNEQFF

d_gene: TRBD1
v_gene: TRBV7-9
j_gene: TRBJ2-5
abundance: once
CDR3nt: TGTGCCAGCAGCTCGCGACAGGGGGCTCGGGAGACCCAGTACTTC
CDR3aa: CASSSRQGARETQYF

d_gene: TRBD1
v_gene: TRBV6-1
j_gene: TRBJ2-7
abundance: medium-sized
CDR3nt: TGTGCCAGCAGCCCGGGACAGGACTACGCTGAGCAGTACTTC
CDR3aa: CASSPGQDYAEQYF

d_gene: NA
v_gene: TRBV11-3
j_gene: TRBJ2-7
abundance: NA
CDR3nt: TGTGCCAGCAGCTCAGGGGCTGCCAGTCTGGAGCAGTACTTC
CDR3aa: CASSSGAASLEQYF

d_gene: NA
v_gene: TRBV4-1
j_gene: TRBJ1-1
abundance: NA
CDR3nt: TGCGCCAGCAGCCACCAGATGAACACTGAAGCTTTCTTT
CDR3aa: CASSHQMNTEAFF

d_gene: NA
v_gene: TRBV5-6
j_gene: TRBJ2-7
abundance: NA
CDR3nt: TGTGCCAGCAGCCATGACGGGATCTACGAGCAGTACTTC
CDR3aa: CASSHDGIYEQYF

d_gene: NA
v_gene: TRBV10-1
j_gene: TRBJ2-1
abundance: NA
CDR3nt: TGCGCCAGCAGTGACTATAGGAAGAGCTCCTACAATGAGCAGTTCTTC
CDR3aa: CASSDYRKSSYNEQFF

d_gene: TRBD1
v_gene: TRBV2
j_gene: TRBJ2-7
abundance: NA
CDR3nt: TGTGCCAGCAGTGAGATCGATATATGGGACAGGGAGTACGAGCAGTACTTC
CDR3aa: CASSEIDIWDREYEQYF